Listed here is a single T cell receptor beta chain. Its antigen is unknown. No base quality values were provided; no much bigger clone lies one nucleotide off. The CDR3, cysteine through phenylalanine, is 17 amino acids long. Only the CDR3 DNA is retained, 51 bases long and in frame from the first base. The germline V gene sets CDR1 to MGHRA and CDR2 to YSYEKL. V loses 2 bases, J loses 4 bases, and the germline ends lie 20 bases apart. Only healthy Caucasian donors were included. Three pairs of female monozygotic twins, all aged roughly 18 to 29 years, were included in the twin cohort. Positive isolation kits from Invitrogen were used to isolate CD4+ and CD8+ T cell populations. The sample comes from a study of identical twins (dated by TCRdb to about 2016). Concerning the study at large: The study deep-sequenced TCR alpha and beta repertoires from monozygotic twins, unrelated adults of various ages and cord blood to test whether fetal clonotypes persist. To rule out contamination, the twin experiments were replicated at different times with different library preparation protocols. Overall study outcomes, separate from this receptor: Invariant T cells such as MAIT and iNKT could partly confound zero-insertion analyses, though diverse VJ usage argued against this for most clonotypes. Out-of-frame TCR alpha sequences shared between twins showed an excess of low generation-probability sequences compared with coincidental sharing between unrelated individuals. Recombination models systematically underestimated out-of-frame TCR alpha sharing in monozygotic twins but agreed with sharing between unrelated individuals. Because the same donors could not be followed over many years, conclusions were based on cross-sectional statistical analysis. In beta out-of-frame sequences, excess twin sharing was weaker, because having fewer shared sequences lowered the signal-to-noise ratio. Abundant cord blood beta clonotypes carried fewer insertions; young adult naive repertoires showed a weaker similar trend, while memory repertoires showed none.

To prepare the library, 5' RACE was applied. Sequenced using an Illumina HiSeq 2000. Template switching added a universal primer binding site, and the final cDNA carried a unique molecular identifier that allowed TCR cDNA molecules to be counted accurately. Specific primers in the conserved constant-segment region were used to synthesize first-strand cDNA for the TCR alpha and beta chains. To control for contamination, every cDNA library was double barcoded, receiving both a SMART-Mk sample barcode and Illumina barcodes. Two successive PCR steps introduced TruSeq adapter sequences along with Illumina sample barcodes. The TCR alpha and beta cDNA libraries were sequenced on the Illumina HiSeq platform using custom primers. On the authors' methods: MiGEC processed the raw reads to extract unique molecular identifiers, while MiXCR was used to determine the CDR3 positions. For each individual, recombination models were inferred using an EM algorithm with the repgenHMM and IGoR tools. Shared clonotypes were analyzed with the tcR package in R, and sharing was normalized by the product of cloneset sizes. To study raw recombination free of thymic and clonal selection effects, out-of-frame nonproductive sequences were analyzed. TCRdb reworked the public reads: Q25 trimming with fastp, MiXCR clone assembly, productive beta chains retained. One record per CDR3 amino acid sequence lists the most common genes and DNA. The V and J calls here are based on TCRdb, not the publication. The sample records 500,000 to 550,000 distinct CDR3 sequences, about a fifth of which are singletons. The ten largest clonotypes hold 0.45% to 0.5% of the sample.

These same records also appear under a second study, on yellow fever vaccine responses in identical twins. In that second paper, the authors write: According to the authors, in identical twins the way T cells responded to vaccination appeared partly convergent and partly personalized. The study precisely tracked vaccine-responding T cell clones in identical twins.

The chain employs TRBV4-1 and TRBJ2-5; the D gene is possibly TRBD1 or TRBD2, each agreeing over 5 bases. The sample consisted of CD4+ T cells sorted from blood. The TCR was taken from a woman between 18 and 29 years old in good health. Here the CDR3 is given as CASSQYPGTPKLETQYF. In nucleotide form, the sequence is TGCGCCAGCAGCCAATACCCCGGGACCCCAAAGTTAGAGACCCAGTACTTC.